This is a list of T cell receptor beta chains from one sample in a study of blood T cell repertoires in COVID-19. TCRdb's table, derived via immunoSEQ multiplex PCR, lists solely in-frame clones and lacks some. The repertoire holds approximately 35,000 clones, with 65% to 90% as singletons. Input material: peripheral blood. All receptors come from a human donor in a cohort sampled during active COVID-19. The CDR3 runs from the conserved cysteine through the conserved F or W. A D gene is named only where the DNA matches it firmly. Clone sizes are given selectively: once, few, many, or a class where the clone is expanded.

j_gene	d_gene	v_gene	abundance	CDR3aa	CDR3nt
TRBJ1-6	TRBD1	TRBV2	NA	CASNMRDSTNSPLHF	TGTGCCAGCAATATGAGGGACAGTACTAATTCACCCCTCCACTTT
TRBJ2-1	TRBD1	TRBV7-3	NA	CASSAGQGNEQFF	TGTGCCAGCAGCGCGGGACAGGGCAATGAGCAGTTCTTC
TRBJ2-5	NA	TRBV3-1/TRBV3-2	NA	CASSPWFQEIQYF	TGTGCCAGCAGCCCCTGGTTCCAAGAGATCCAGTACTTC
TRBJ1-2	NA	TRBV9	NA	CASSATGGVGYTF	TGTGCCAGCAGCGCCACGGGAGGGGTCGGCTACACCTTC
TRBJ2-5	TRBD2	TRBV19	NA	CASGARGANGETQYF	TGTGCCAGTGGTGCGCGGGGGGCCAATGGGGAGACCCAGTACTTC
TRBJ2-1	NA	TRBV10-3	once	CAIGGNYNEQFF	TGTGCCATCGGAGGGAACTACAATGAGCAGTTCTTC
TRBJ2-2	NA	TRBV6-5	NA	CASSYNRETGGELFF	TGTGCCAGCAGTTACAACCGGGAGACCGGCGGGGAGCTGTTTTTT
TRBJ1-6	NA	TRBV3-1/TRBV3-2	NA	CASSLGGRSSPLHF	TGTGCCAGCAGCCTCGGGGGGAGGAGTTCACCCCTCCACTTT
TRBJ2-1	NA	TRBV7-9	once	CASSRGTHNEQFF	TGTGCCAGCAGCCGGGGAACCCACAATGAGCAGTTCTTC
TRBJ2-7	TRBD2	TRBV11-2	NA	CASSHAGGYEQYF	TGTGCCAGCAGCCACGCGGGGGGCTACGAGCAGTACTTC
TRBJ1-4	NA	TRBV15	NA	CATSRTGRGDEKLFF	TGTGCCACCAGCAGGACAGGCCGCGGCGATGAAAAACTGTTTTTT
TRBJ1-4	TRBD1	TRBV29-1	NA	CSVDRGEKLFF	TGCAGCGTTGACAGGGGGGAAAAACTGTTTTTT
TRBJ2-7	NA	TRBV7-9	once	CASSLAAGGIYEQYF	TGTGCCAGCAGCTTAGCCGCAGGGGGGATCTACGAGCAGTACTTC
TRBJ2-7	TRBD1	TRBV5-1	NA	CASSANRGYEQYF	TGCGCCAGCAGCGCCAACAGGGGCTACGAGCAGTACTTC